This T cell receptor (beta chain) was documented in a study of blood T cell repertoires in COVID-19 (dated by TCRdb to between 2020 and 2021). As for the study more broadly: Samples covering the acute and convalescent phases of COVID-19 were provided by collaborators in the United States, Italy and Spain. The prospective study material was composed of cDNA or gDNA derived from T cells, B-cell-depleted T cells, or PBMCs. Deeply sampled blood TCRbeta repertoires from subjects exposed to, actively infected with, or recovered from COVID-19 were included in the dataset. The repertoires were released in a freely available public database meant as a resource for research on the immune response to SARS-CoV-2. The samples were drawn from the first 160 participants of the ongoing ImmuneRACE study and from 1,254 subjects provided by 6 global collaborators. The sample metadata nearly always contained a de-identified subject ID, COVID-19 status, age in years and sex. Where HLA class I and class II types were available, the types were taken from metadata supplied by the sample provider, not from assay-based typing.

The immunoSEQ Assay, a bias-controlled multiplex PCR, was used to amplify TCRbeta CDR3 regions from genomic DNA. Under the source paper's analysis protocol: Within the assay, amplification of reference gene primers was used to estimate how many nucleated cells each sample contained. Sequence reads were collapsed and filtered to measure the absolute abundance of every unique TCRbeta CDR3 rearrangement. Productive Simpson clonality was computed per sample as the square root of Simpson's diversity index over productive rearrangements. What TCRdb holds here is the immuneACCESS table cut down to in-frame rearrangements. Part of the clones is not present; checked against another copy, under half of the missing clones reflect an unresolved V gene, and the others are unexplained. Clone size and the V and J calls come from that table; the DNA yielded D and trimming. The sample records fewer than 500,000 clones, around 87% of which are singletons. Clones ranked in the top ten supply 1% to 1.5% of the sample.

Cut back by 0 bases and 10 bases, the V and J ends lie 13 bases apart. Looking up the germline V gene (reference sequence) yields CDR1 GTSNPN and CDR2 SVGIG. Counted from cysteine to phenylalanine, this CDR3 has 13 amino acids. Here the CDR3 DNA is all that survives: 39 bases in frame from base 1. Study-wide conclusions, independent of this receptor: The amount of clinical and demographic metadata varied by source and participant and was provided uncurated.

To note about this clone: Its antigen is not yet known. Within one base of it there is no much larger clone, and no base qualities were kept.

In the prospective study, participants were about 18 to 95 years old, resided in about two dozen geographic areas of the United States, and were enrolled through a virtual design. In the prospective study, cohorts were assigned on the basis of participant-reported clinical history obtained from a screening survey and a study questionnaire. Recovered participants in ImmuneRACE Cohort 3 were defined by two consecutive negative NP/OP PCR tests, clearance by a healthcare professional, or resolution of symptoms. In the prospective study, whole blood, serum and a nasopharyngeal or oropharyngeal swab were collected from each participant by mobile phlebotomists. Additional blood draws and questionnaires over an approximately two-month period could optionally be provided by prospective study participants. Blood samples from the prospective study were shipped frozen or at room temperature prior to DNA extraction.

The V gene is TRBV30 and the J gene is TRBJ2-1, with the D gene not confidently named. Input material: PBMCs or T cells enriched from blood (not recorded which). The TCR originated in a young man who had recovered from COVID-19. The DNA sequence reads TGTGCCTGGAGTGTAGAGAACCGCCTGGAGCAGTTCTTC. This yields the protein CAWSVENRLEQFF.